Detailed here is one T cell receptor (beta chain). This sample is part of a study of control samples from healthy donors and cancer patients. Some clones are missing from TCRdb's copy, which holds only in-frame ones; the method was immunoSEQ multiplex PCR. The sample carries fewer than 200,000 clones, more than 80% recorded once. The CDR3 has 11 residues. Per germline, CDR1 LNHDA and CDR2 SQIVND (reference sequence). V dropped 4 bases and J dropped 4 bases, with 3 bases sitting between them. This sequence originates from a man aged 25 to 40 in good health. This chain connects TRBV19 to TRBJ2-3; D gene ambiguous. The material sequenced was blood. The CDR3 loop reads CASSKSDTQYF. In DNA, the CDR3 is TGTGCCAGTAGTAAGTCAGATACGCAGTATTTT.